The clone carrying this T cell receptor beta chain has a count of ten or more. The antigen remains undetermined. Attachment of unique molecular identifiers to individual cDNA molecules was performed. TCRdb independently ran MiXCR on the 5' RACE reads; one entry per CDR3 protein. The table includes tens of thousands of distinct CDR3 sequences, about 14% detected once. The sample comes from a study of early T cells in non-severe SARS-CoV-2 infection. Findings and caveats of the study: Matching results from VDJdb favored anti-spike CD8 responses, leaving private and CD4 specificities undetected.

V was cut by 3 bases and J by 6 bases, with 23 bases left in between. The CDR3 is 16 residues long. CDR1 is DFQATT and CDR2 is SNEGSKA in the germline V gene (reference sequence). This chain uses TRBV20-1 with TRBJ1-1, with D perhaps TRBD1 (6 bases). Sequences were obtained from whole blood. This receptor was obtained from an adult who was a healthcare worker with PCR-confirmed SARS-CoV-2 infection or an uninfected control (not recorded which). The CDR3 sequence is CSASDRPTRTKPEAFF. The CDR3 nucleotides are TGCAGTGCTAGCGACAGGCCCACGAGGACAAAACCTGAAGCTTTCTTT.